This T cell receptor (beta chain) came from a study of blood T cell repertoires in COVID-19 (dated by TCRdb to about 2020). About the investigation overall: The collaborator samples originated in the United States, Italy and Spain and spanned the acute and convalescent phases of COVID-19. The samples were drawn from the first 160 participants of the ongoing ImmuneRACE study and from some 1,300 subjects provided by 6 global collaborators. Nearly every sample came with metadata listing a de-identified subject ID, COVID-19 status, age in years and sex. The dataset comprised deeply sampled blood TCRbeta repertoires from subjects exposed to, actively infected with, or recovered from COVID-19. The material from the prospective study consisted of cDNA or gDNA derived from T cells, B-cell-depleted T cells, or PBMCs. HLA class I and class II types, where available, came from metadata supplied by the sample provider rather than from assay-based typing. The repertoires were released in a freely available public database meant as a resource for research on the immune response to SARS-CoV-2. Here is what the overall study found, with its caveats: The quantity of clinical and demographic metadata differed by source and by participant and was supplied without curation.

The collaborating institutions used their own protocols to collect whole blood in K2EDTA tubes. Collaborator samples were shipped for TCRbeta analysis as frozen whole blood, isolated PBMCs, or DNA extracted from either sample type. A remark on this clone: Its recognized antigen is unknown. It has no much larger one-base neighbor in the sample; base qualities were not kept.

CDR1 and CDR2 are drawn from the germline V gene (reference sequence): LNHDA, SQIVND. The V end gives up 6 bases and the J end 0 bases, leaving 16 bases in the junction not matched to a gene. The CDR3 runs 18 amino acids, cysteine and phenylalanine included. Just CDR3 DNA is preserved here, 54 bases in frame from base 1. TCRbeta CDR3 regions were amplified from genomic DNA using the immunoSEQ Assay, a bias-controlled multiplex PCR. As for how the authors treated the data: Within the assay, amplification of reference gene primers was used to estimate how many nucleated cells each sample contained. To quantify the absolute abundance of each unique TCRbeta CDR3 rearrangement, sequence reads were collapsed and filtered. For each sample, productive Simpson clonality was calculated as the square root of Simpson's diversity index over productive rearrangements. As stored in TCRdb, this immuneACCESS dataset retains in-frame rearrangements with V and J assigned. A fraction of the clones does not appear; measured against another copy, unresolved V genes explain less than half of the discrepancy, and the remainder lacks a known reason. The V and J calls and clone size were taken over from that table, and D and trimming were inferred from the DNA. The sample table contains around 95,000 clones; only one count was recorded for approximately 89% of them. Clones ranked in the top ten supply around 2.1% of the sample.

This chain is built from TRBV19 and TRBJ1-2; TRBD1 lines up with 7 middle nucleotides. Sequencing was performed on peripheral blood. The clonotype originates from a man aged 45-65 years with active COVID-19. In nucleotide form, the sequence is TGTGCCAGTAGCCCCAGGCAGGGGGTAAAAGATCCTAACTATGGCTACACCTTC. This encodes CASSPRQGVKDPNYGYTF.